This TCR beta chain originates from a study of blood T cell repertoires in COVID-19. The protocol was immunoSEQ multiplex PCR, while the TCRdb copy is restricted to in-frame clones and leaves out a portion. Of 65,000 to 95,000 clones in the sample, 70% to 90% were seen once. Deletions cut 2 bases from V and 4 bases from J, with 22 bases between. This CDR3 contains 18 residues. Germline loops: CDR1 MDHEN, CDR2 SYDVKM. This TCR derives from a man aged 80 or over with active or convalescent COVID-19. The chain joins TRBV28 to TRBJ2-3; D may be TRBD2 (6 bases). The material sequenced was peripheral blood. In nucleotides, the CDR3 is TGTGCCAGCAGTTTACCCCCTGGCCAGGGCGGGGCGTCAGATACGCAGTATTTT. This encodes CASSLPPGQGGASDTQYF.